This T cell receptor beta chain is drawn from a study of graft-versus-host responses after intestinal transplantation. For the study at large: Induction using anti-thymocyte globulin, followed by tacrolimus and steroids for two to four years, was given to all recipients. Study observations and caveats: High graft-versus-host to host-versus-graft clonal ratios were found in allografts of patients who had graft-donor T cell macrochimerism.

A remark on this clone: Antigen specificity is unknown.

Assay: immunoSEQ multiplex PCR; the TCRdb copy retains only in-frame clones and omits some. The table includes about 92,000 clones, approximately 90% detected once. This clonotype was obtained from a human donor who received an intestinal transplant. This sample comprised unstimulated CD8+ T cells sorted from spleen or lymph node cells, obtained before intestinal transplant.

The CDR3 reads CASSYGRSLYYGYTF. The CDR3, as DNA: TGTGCCAGCAGTTACGGGAGATCCCTCTACTATGGCTACACCTTC. This rearrangement joins TRBV6-6 to TRBJ1-2; unclear D gene. The V gene lost 2 bases and the J gene lost 3 bases, with 13 bases spanning the gap. This CDR3 region has 15 residues. The germline gives CDR1 MNHNY, CDR2 SVGAGI (reference sequence).